This T cell receptor (beta chain) is drawn from a study of post-analysis software for immune sequencing data. As for the study in general: Relapsing-remitting, secondary progressive and progressive-relapsing forms of multiple sclerosis all featured among disease courses. The study, taken as a whole, reports: Samples from a shared batch, those prepared together, strongly co-clustered by F measure. Diversity measured as normalized Chao1 was significantly lower in multiple sclerosis patients than in controls. Patients showed TRBV5-6, TRBV5-1 and TRBV20-1 among four to six TRBV segments more frequent than in controls.

Unique-molecular-identifier-tagged TCR beta cDNA libraries were used. From around 1 to 10 million T cells, around 500,000 cDNA molecules were obtained. In TCRdb, the PCR reads were re-called with MiXCR into one record per CDR3 protein. The sample lists 700,000 to 900,000 distinct CDR3 sequences; around 45% were seen once. V shed 6 bases and J 3 bases; nucleotides not matched to a gene: 1. Germline V gives CDR1 SQVTM, CDR2 ANQGSEA. CDR3 length: 11 amino acids. This clonotype was detected a few times. As yet, its antigen is unknown. The chain has TRBV29-1 and TRBJ2-5; 7 nucleotides match TRBD1. Sample: blood. This clonotype was obtained from a girl aged 10 to 17 with multiple sclerosis. The CDR3 DNA sequence: TGCAGCGTCGGACAGGAAGAGACCCAGTACTTC. This codes for CSVGQEETQYF.